One and the same sample provided the 28 T cell receptor beta chains below, sequenced in a study of cytomegalovirus exposure and HLA in healthy donors (dated by TCRdb to between 2016 and 2019). The receptor library was made with the immunoSEQ multiplex PCR assay. For the multiplex PCR, a mixture combining 60 forward primers for TCR Vbeta segments and 13 reverse primers for TCR Jbeta segments was used. Entries here come from immuneACCESS through TCRdb and include only in-frame sequences with V and J called. Some clones fail to appear in such tables; in the studies checked, an unresolved V gene covers under half of the shortfall, and the cause of the remainder is unknown. The sample table holds about 160,000 clones, of which about four fifths were seen once. The ten largest clones represent approximately 1.6% of the sample. The specimen sequenced was PBMCs. These receptors were collected from a girl between 5 and 17 years old in good health and CMV-seropositive.

The chain employs TRBV2 and TRBJ2-3; 8 bases are a match to TRBD2. The germline gives CDR1 SNHLY, CDR2 FYNNEI. This CDR3 has 15 residues. Trimming cost V 3 bases and J 5 bases; bases outside gene matches: 7. CDR3: CASSEAGGALDTQYF. The CDR3 nucleotides are TGTGCCAGCAGTGAGGCGGGGGGAGCGTTAGATACGCAGTATTTT. The full variable domain, rest sourced from reference TRBV2 and TRBJ2-3, is EPEVTQTPSHQVTQMGQEVILRCVPISNHLYFYWYRQILGQKVEFLVSFYNNEISEKSEIFDDQFSVERPDGSNFTLKIRSTKLEDSAMYFCASSEAGGALDTQYFGPGTRLTVL.

This chain joins TRBV5-5 and TRBJ1-2; 8 nucleotides align to TRBD1. Germline lookup yields CDR1 SGHKS and CDR2 YYEKEE (reference sequence). V dropped 7 bases and J dropped 2; count of bases not matched to a gene: 7. The CDR3 runs to 14 residues. The CDR3 DNA sequence: TGTGCCAGCGCCTCCGGGACAGGAAACTATGGCTACACCTTC. Amino acid sequence: CASASGTGNYGYTF.

This clone was recorded a few times. The genes are TRBV27 and TRBJ1-2; 7 bases match TRBD1. The J segment lost 3 bases and the V segment lost 2 bases, leaving 0 bases of the junction unmatched. Germline-derived CDR1 and CDR2 are MNHEY and SMNVEV (reference sequence). The CDR3 loop spans 13 amino acids. The CDR3 here is CASSLQGDYGYTF. CDR3 sequence (DNA): TGTGCCAGCAGTTTACAGGGGGACTATGGCTACACCTTC.

This clone was detected a few times. This chain connects TRBV9 to TRBJ1-4; D is ambiguous. CDR3 size: 15 residues. With 0 bases removed from V and 0 bases from J, the gap between germline ends came to 6 bases. CDR1 is SGDLS, CDR2 YYNGEE, per germline. The CDR3 region is CASSVGRATNEKLFF. CDR3 nucleotides: TGTGCCAGCAGCGTAGGGAGGGCAACTAATGAAAAACTGTTTTTT.

J is TRBJ2-1 and V is TRBV10-3; maybe TRBD2 (5 bases). This CDR3 contains 17 residues. Germline CDR1 is ENHRY and CDR2 is SYGVKD. V lost 4 bases and J lost 0, with 16 bases in between. In nucleotides, the CDR3 is TGTGCCATCAGTGTACAGACTACCCCGAGCTCCTACAATGAGCAGTTCTTC. It codes for CAISVQTTPSSYNEQFF.

This chain connects TRBV5-4 to TRBJ2-7, with TRBD2 matching 12 bases. The CDR3 extends over 15 amino acids. Germline values: CDR1 SGHNT, CDR2 YYREEE (reference sequence). The junction had 7 bases not matched to a gene; V was cut back by 0 bases and J by 9 bases. This chain's CDR3 is CASSLGASGRAVQYF. The DNA of the CDR3 is TGTGCCAGCAGCTTGGGTGCTAGCGGGAGGGCGGTGCAGTACTTC.

As DNA, the CDR3 is TGTGCCAGCAGCCAGTCTAGGGGAGGGAGTGAGCAGTTCTTC. Translated: CASSQSRGGSEQFF. The V and J genes are TRBV14 and TRBJ2-1; 7 nucleotides agree with TRBD2. V dropped 3 bases and J dropped 9; count of bases not matched to a gene: 8. Per germline, CDR1 SGHDN and CDR2 FVKESK. This CDR3 region has 14 residues.

The chain is built from TRBV6-6 and TRBJ2-7; D not resolved. Trimming pared 2 bases from V and 3 bases from J, leaving 11 bases between. Germline V gives CDR1 MNHNY, CDR2 SVGAGI (reference sequence). The CDR3 sequence is 14 residues long. The CDR3 sequence: CASSYTSLVYEQYF. In nucleotides, the CDR3 is TGTGCCAGCAGTTACACCTCACTGGTCTACGAGCAGTACTTC.

The V call is TRBV7-2, the J call TRBJ2-5; 14 bases align to TRBD2. CDR3 length: 17 residues. From germline, CDR1 is SGHTA and CDR2 FQGNSA. V lost 5 bases, J lost 6 bases, and 11 bases stayed unmatched. The CDR3 DNA follows: TGTGCCAGCAGCCTTCGACTAGCGGGGGGGCCTAGCCAGACCCAGTACTTC. It encodes CASSLRLAGGPSQTQYF.

The chain joins TRBV6-6 to TRBJ2-3; D is unresolved. This CDR3 spans 16 amino acids. CDR1 MNHNY and CDR2 SVGAGI come from the germline V gene (reference sequence). Trimming took off 9 bases at V and 0 bases at J, with 19 bases between the two ends. The CDR3 loop reads CASLERGTYSTDTQYF. The CDR3 DNA reads TGTGCCAGTTTAGAGAGAGGAACTTATAGCACAGATACGCAGTATTTT.

The chain employs TRBV28 and TRBJ2-3, with a tentative D call TRBD1 (5 bases). The CDR3 loop spans 13 amino acids. From germline, CDR1 is MDHEN and CDR2 SYDVKM. Trimming left V 8 bases short and J 1 base short, with 10 bases between. CDR3 sequence: CASLTAGTDTQYF. The CDR3, as DNA: TGTGCCAGCCTGACAGCCGGCACAGATACGCAGTATTTT.

This clone appeared once. The chain joins TRBV28 to TRBJ1-5; 9 bases are shared with TRBD1. The CDR3 sequence is 17 residues long. The ends lost 6 bases at V and 5 bases at J; junction bases unmatched: 14. The V gene's germline CDR1 is MDHEN and CDR2 SYDVKM. CDR3 in amino acids: CASSRTGGQGMDQPQHF. The DNA of the CDR3 is TGTGCCAGCAGCCGAACGGGCGGACAGGGGATGGATCAGCCCCAGCATTTT.

The chain links TRBV2 to TRBJ1-4; TRBD1 aligns across 12 bases. Germline trimming cut 5 bases from V and 7 bases from J; bases unmatched to any gene: 5. The CDR3 is 15 amino acids. Germline V gives CDR1 SNHLY, CDR2 FYNNEI. This CDR3 is CASSPGTGGREKLFF. The CDR3 DNA is TGTGCCAGCAGTCCAGGGACAGGGGGCCGTGAAAAACTGTTTTTT.

The DNA of the CDR3 is TGCGCCAGCAGCCAAGTATGGCTCCCAGTAGGAGATGAGCAGTTCTTC. Its translation: CASSQVWLPVGDEQFF. This chain uses TRBV4-1 with TRBJ2-1; no clear D gene. Trimming took off 1 base at V and 8 bases at J, with 18 bases between the two ends. The CDR3 has 16 residues. Looked up from germline, CDR1 is MGHRA and CDR2 is YSYEKL.

V usage is TRBV29-1 and J usage is TRBJ2-4; 7 positions agree with TRBD2. Looked up from germline, CDR1 is SQVTM and CDR2 is ANQGSEA. J lost 3 bases, V lost 0 bases, and 2 bases had no gene match. This CDR3 contains 14 residues. The CDR3 DNA sequence: TGCAGCGTTGAAGATACGGGGGGCAAAAACATTCAGTACTTC. As protein: CSVEDTGGKNIQYF.

The chain has TRBV9 and TRBJ1-1; D unclear. V was pared by 4 bases and J by 4 bases, with 8 bases between. The CDR3 covers 12 residues. The germline V gene encodes CDR1 SGDLS and CDR2 YYNGEE. The CDR3 spells CASSNLFTEAFF. CDR3 nucleotides: TGTGCCAGCAGCAACTTATTCACTGAAGCTTTCTTT.

V gene TRBV6-4 combines with J gene TRBJ2-7, with a possible D match to TRBD2 (6 bases). Germline CDR1 is MRHNA and CDR2 is SNTAGT. Trimming cost V 10 bases and J 0 bases, with 16 bases left between them. The CDR3 spans 14 residues. The CDR3 nucleotides are TGTGCCATCGTTAGCGGAACTTCCTCCTACGAGCAGTACTTC. This encodes CAIVSGTSSYEQYF.

The chain combines TRBV19 with TRBJ2-7; D remains ambiguous. CDR1 and CDR2 (germline): LNHDA, SQIVND (reference sequence). The CDR3 loop spans 14 amino acids. Deletions cut 1 base from V and 4 bases from J, with 11 bases between. The CDR3 reads CASSIASRGYEQYF. The CDR3 coding sequence is TGTGCCAGTAGTATAGCCTCCCGCGGTTACGAGCAGTACTTC.

This clone was counted a few times. The chain joins TRBV7-2 to TRBJ2-7, with 7 nucleotides matching TRBD2. Germline values: CDR1 SGHTA, CDR2 FQGNSA. V lost 1 base to trimming and J lost 3 bases; unmatched junction nucleotides: 6. The CDR3 has 15 residues. In DNA form, the CDR3 reads TGTGCCAGCAGCTTAGAGAGCGGGACCTACTACGAGCAGTACTTC. It yields the protein CASSLESGTYYEQYF.

CDR3 coding DNA: TGTGCCAGCAGCCCCTTTGTGTCCTACAATGAGCAGTTCTTC. Translating it yields CASSPFVSYNEQFF. This chain connects TRBV7-2 to TRBJ2-1; D call uncertain. CDR1 SGHTA and CDR2 FQGNSA come from the germline V gene. The CDR3 contains 14 residues. V was clipped by 5 bases and J by 1 base, with 9 bases between them. Full variable domain (remainder filled in from reference TRBV7-2 and TRBJ2-1): GAGVSQSPSNKVTEKGKDVELRCDPISGHTALYWYRQSLGQGLEFLIYFQGNSAPDKSGLPSDRFSAERTGGSVSTLTIQRTQQEDSAVYLCASSPFVSYNEQFFGPGTRLTVL.

The chain carries TRBV9 and TRBJ1-2; 7 bases are a match to TRBD1. Germline CDR1 is SGDLS and CDR2 is YYNGEE. V dropped 3 bases and J dropped 8; count of bases not matched to a gene: 16. The length of the CDR3 is 16 residues. CDR3 residues: CASSAETRDRDWGYTF. The CDR3 DNA is TGTGCCAGCAGCGCCGAAACCCGAGACAGGGACTGGGGCTACACCTTC.

This clone was counted a few times. This chain joins TRBV28 and TRBJ1-6; no reliable D call. Germline V CDR1 and CDR2: MDHEN, SYDVKM. CDR3 length equals 13 residues. V lost 6 bases, J lost 9 bases, and 12 bases lay in between. For the CDR3, the DNA is TGTGCCAGCAGGTCGGGGTCAAGTTCACCCCTCCACTTT. It is translated as CASRSGSSSPLHF.

J is TRBJ2-7 and V is TRBV29-1; 13 positions match TRBD2. Trimming cost V 4 bases and J 2 bases; bases outside gene matches: 8. This CDR3 has 16 residues. Germline V lookup: CDR1 SQVTM, CDR2 ANQGSEA. Here the CDR3 DNA reads TGCAGCGTTGGGTTCGGACTAGCGGGAGTCCCCTACGAGCAGTACTTC. Translating it yields CSVGFGLAGVPYEQYF.

The chain joins TRBV6-5 to TRBJ1-2, with 10 nucleotides matching TRBD1. Germline CDR1 reads MNHEY; CDR2 reads SVGAGI. V was clipped by 2 bases and J by 2 bases; unmatched bases: 2. The CDR3 covers 15 residues. The CDR3 reads CASSYGQGVNYGYTF. CDR3 bases: TGTGCCAGCAGTTACGGACAGGGGGTAAACTATGGCTACACCTTC.

This rearrangement joins TRBV7-8 to TRBJ2-5, with TRBD1 matching over 9 bases. This CDR3 region has 15 residues. V lost 5 bases, J lost 5 bases, and 9 bases stayed unmatched. Germline V gene data show CDR1 as SGHVS and CDR2 as FQNEAQ. The CDR3 sequence: CASSAKQGALETQYF. The CDR3, as DNA: TGTGCCAGCAGCGCAAAACAGGGGGCCTTGGAGACCCAGTACTTC.

This chain links TRBV27 with TRBJ1-2; no firm D call. The CDR3 is 16 amino acids. With 4 bases removed from V and 2 bases from J, the gap between germline ends came to 17 bases. Germline CDR1 MNHEY, CDR2 SMNVEV (reference sequence). CDR3 nucleotides: TGTGCCAGCAGTTCGGTCGGTCGCGGCGGGAACTATGGCTACACCTTC. This encodes CASSSVGRGGNYGYTF.

In DNA, the CDR3 is TGTGCCAGCACCACCACAGGGCCCCCCCTCCACTTT. Residues: CASTTTGPPLHF. The chain recombines TRBV11-2 with TRBJ1-6, with D perhaps matching TRBD1 (6 bases). Trimming took 7 bases from V and 13 from J, leaving 14 bases between them. Germline values: CDR1 SGHAT, CDR2 FQNNGV. The CDR3 totals 12 residues.

This clone was picked up a small number of times. The same CDR3 arises from other DNA sequences in this sample as well. The J gene is TRBJ2-5, the V gene TRBV10-3; 9 bases fit TRBD1. V lost 5 bases, J lost 3 bases, and 4 bases stayed unmatched. This CDR3 is built from 14 residues. Germline lookup yields CDR1 ENHRY and CDR2 SYGVKD. CDR3 DNA: TGTGCCATCAGTCCCCGGGACAGGGAAGAGACCCAGTACTTC. Translated: CAISPRDREETQYF.